This T cell receptor (beta chain) was captured in a study of T-cell reconstitution after alpha-beta-depleted transplantation in children. This clonotype occurred many times. The antigen remains undetermined. The study's findings and limits: Two months or so post-transplant, alpha-beta T cells reportedly derived from several hundred expanded graft clones. The origin of high day-60 TCRbeta diversity in some patients lay in surviving recipient T cells and thymic progenitors. Newly made T cells mostly supplied T-cell counts and diversity one year after transplant.

Germline CDR1 SGHRS, CDR2 YFSETQ. V dropped 3 bases and J dropped 4; count of bases not matched to a gene: 9. This CDR3 has 17 amino acids. Preparation of the TCRbeta library involved a method that used unique molecular identifiers. TCRdb re-called the PCR reads through MiXCR, storing one row per CDR3 protein. The sample shows some 200,000 distinct CDR3 sequences, roughly 7% of them seen only once. This TCR derives from a boy younger than 10 with acute lymphoblastic leukemia, due to receive a stem cell transplant. Specimen: PBMCs, collected before TCRalphabeta/CD19-depleted stem cell transplant. J is TRBJ2-1 and V is TRBV5-1; 11 bases are a match to TRBD2. The CDR3 DNA is TGCGCCAGCAGCTCGGACACTAGCGGGAGCCTATACAATGAGCAGTTCTTC. Residues: CASSSDTSGSLYNEQFF.